This T cell receptor beta chain emerged from a study of Ad26.COV2.S vaccination and SARS-CoV-2 variants listed by TCRdb under 2021. The study in broad terms: Vaccine-arm donors came from COV1001, a multicentre, randomized, double-blind, placebo-controlled phase I-IIa trial of Ad26.COV2.S in healthy adults. Ad26.COV2.S was given intramuscularly at 5x10^10 or 1x10^11 viral particles, as a single shot or as two shots 56 days apart. A total of 32 samples were included in the TCR-sequenced set, comprising around 19 Ad26.COV2.S vaccine recipients, 5 placebo recipients and 8 SARS-CoV-2 convalescent individuals. Blinding of investigators to trial group allocation was maintained during experiments and outcome assessment. Participants in the trial were split at random into five groups of five each, receiving low-dose or high-dose Ad26.COV2.S once or twice, or else placebo on both occasions. Sequencing of the TCRbeta repertoire served to evaluate the specificity and breadth of SARS-CoV-2-reactive T cell receptors following Ad26.COV2.S vaccination.

V loses 3 bases at its end and J loses 6 bases; junction bases beyond the gene matches: 8. The CDR3 covers 14 residues, taking in both the cysteine and the phenylalanine. Only the CDR3 DNA stays, 42 bases, in frame from base 1. Sequences SGHTA (CDR1) and FQGNSA (CDR2) are obtained from the germline V gene. Overall study results and their limits: Vaccine and placebo recipients had similar non-spike TCR breadth, a finding consistent with the vaccine containing only spike. The authors noted that the TCR breadth and depth analyses may have underestimated total T cell responses. The study lacked the statistical power to compare responses across vaccine doses or regimens. After vaccination, spike-specific CD8+ and CD4+ T cell responses were reported to show substantial breadth. Higher spike-specific TCR breadth was observed in Ad26.COV2.S recipients than in placebo recipients (P = 0.0014).

The sample's treatment or condition label, in plain terms: around 19 received Ad26.COV2.S at low or high dose, single or two shots; about 5 received placebo; per-sample allocation not given. Repertoires of vaccine and placebo recipients were sequenced from samples collected on day 63 after the first injection. Between 29 July and 7 August 2020, Cohort 1b enrolled 20 to 30 adults aged 18-55 years at one site in Boston, USA. Ad26.COV2.S was a replication-incompetent adenovirus type 26 vector expressing a prefusion-stabilized SARS-CoV-2 spike protein from the original Wuhan strain. TCRbeta CDR3 regions were sequenced with the immunoSEQ Assay. After extraction, genomic DNA underwent amplification by bias-controlled multiplex PCR, followed by high-throughput sequencing. The authors' analysis ran thus. Collapsing and filtering of sequences were performed to quantify the absolute abundance of each unique TCRbeta CDR3 region. T cell fraction was estimated by normalizing TCRbeta template counts to usable DNA, which was measured by amplifying reference genes present in all nucleated cells. Repertoire TCRs were annotated as SARS-CoV-2-specific by exact matching of V gene, CDR3 amino acid sequence and J gene to a known reactive TCR set. MIRA supplied the reference SARS-CoV-2 TCR set, which was filtered for enrichment in COVID-19-positive ImmuneCODE repertoires so that public or cross-reactive TCRs were removed. Based on the MIRA antigens, annotated TCRs were further analysed at the level of specific ORF or position within ORF. Depth was the summed frequency of annotated unique rearrangements, while breadth was defined as annotated unique rearrangements over total unique productive rearrangements. Group comparisons of TCR breadth used two-sided Wilcoxon rank-sum tests. TCRdb took over this immuneACCESS table, retaining in-frame rearrangements with V and J assigned. Such tables are incomplete; in checked studies, under half of the missing clones stem from an unresolved V gene, and the remainder is unexplained. V and J calls and clone size are as listed in that table; D and trimming were resolved from the DNA. The sample contains about 350,000 clones, about 87% of them found a single time. The top ten hold around 6.4% of the sample.

About this clone: Its binding antigen is unknown. Base qualities are not provided; no much larger clone lies one nucleotide away.

Recombination joined TRBV7-2 with TRBJ2-7; TRBD1 matches 7 bases in the middle. This clonotype was obtained from a person between 18 and 59 years old who received the Ad26.COV2.S COVID-19 vaccine or a placebo. Material: peripheral blood, obtained in a trial of Ad26.COV2.S vaccine versus placebo. The CDR3 corresponds to CASSFGDRTGEQYF. The nucleotide sequence is TGTGCCAGCAGCTTCGGCGACAGGACAGGCGAGCAGTACTTC. Reference TRBV7-2 and TRBJ2-7 proteins supply the regions before and after the CDR3; the full variable domain is: GAGVSQSPSNKVTEKGKDVELRCDPISGHTALYWYRQSLGQGLEFLIYFQGNSAPDKSGLPSDRFSAERTGGSVSTLTIQRTQQEDSAVYLCASSFGDRTGEQYFGPGTRLTVT.